This T cell receptor (beta chain) was identified in a study of blood T cell repertoires in COVID-19 (dated by TCRdb to about 2020). Regarding the study in general: Samples covering the acute and convalescent phases of COVID-19 were provided by collaborators in the United States, Italy and Spain. The prospective study material was composed of cDNA or gDNA derived from T cells, B-cell-depleted T cells, or PBMCs. Where available, HLA class I and class II types were taken from metadata supplied by the sample provider and were not determined by assay-based typing. Deeply sampled blood TCRbeta repertoires from subjects exposed to, actively infected with, or recovered from COVID-19 were included in the dataset. Nearly every sample came with metadata listing a de-identified subject ID, COVID-19 status, age in years and sex. A freely available public database, intended as a resource for researchers studying the immune response to SARS-CoV-2, is where the repertoires were released. Samples were obtained from the ongoing ImmuneRACE study (first 160 participants) and from approximately 1,200 subjects provided by 6 global collaborators. What the study reported, not specific to this receptor: How much clinical and demographic metadata was included differed by source and by participant, and the metadata was provided uncurated.

The CDR3 has 13 amino acids, counting the end cysteine and phenylalanine. The entry retains the CDR3 DNA only, 39 bases that are in frame from base 1. The germline V gene yields SGHRS for CDR1 and YFSETQ for CDR2. Cut back by 1 base and 7 bases, the V and J ends lie 9 bases apart. A second Seattle source provided samples from volunteer blood donors who had recovered from COVID-19. Collaborating institutions collected whole blood in K2EDTA tubes following their own protocols. For TCRbeta analysis, collaborator samples were shipped as frozen whole blood, as isolated PBMCs, or as DNA extracted from either sample type. The immunoSEQ Assay, a bias-controlled multiplex PCR, was used to amplify TCRbeta CDR3 regions from genomic DNA. Regarding the original processing steps: The number of nucleated cells in each sample was estimated by amplification of reference gene primers within the assay. To quantify the absolute abundance of each unique TCRbeta CDR3 rearrangement, sequence reads were collapsed and filtered. For each sample, productive Simpson clonality was calculated by taking the square root of Simpson's diversity index across productive rearrangements. TCRdb mirrors the immuneACCESS table, restricted to in-frame sequences. Some clones are absent from its copies; in checked studies, under half trace to an unresolved V gene, and the reason for the others is unknown. V, J and clone size derive from that table, while D and trimming were established from the DNA sequence. This sample comprises around 250,000 clones, 80% to 90% of them detected only once. The ten top clones hold 2.2% of the sample.

Points on this clone: Its specific antigen is unknown. Per-base qualities were not stored, and no clone one base away is much larger.

This TCR was sampled from a man aged 30 to 45 who had recovered from COVID-19. The sequenced sample was peripheral blood. The V gene is TRBV5-1 and the J gene is TRBJ1-5; the D gene is possibly TRBD1, with 5 bases matching. The CDR3 reads as follows: CASSLMGGQPQHF. The sequenced DNA is TGCGCCAGCAGCTTGATGGGGGGGCAGCCCCAGCATTTT.